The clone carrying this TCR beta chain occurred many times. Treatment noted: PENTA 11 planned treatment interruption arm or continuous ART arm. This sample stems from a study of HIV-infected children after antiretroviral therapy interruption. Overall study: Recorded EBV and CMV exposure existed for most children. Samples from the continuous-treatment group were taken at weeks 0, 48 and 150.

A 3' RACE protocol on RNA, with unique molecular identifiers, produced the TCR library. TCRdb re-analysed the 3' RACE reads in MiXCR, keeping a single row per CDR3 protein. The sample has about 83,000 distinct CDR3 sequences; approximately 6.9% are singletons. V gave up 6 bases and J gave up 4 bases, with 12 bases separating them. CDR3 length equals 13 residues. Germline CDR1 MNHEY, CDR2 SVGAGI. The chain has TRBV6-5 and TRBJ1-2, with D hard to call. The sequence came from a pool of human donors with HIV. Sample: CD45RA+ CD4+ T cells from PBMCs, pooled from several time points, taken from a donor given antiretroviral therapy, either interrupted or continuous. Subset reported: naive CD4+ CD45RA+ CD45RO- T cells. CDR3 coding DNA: TGTGCCAGCAGCCTAGAAGGTGGCTATGGCTACACCTTC. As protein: CASSLEGGYGYTF.